A selection of T cell receptor beta chains follows, all from one sample in a study of blood T cell repertoires in COVID-19. Produced via immunoSEQ multiplex PCR; TCRdb's table is partial and in-frame only. The data hold over 150,000 clones, with approximately 85% observed a single time. The sample comprised PBMCs or T cells enriched from blood (not recorded which). These receptors were taken from a man aged 40-49 years who had recovered from COVID-19. Each CDR3 is given with its conserved first and last residue. Each record gives: V gene, J gene, clone size, D gene, CDR3 DNA, CDR3 protein. The D gene is left open where the match is weak. Rows may omit the clone size; those that give it use once, few, many or a size class.

TRBV19	TRBJ1-2	-	-	TGTGCCAGTAGTTTCAAGCAGGGATTCTACGGCTACACCTTC	CASSFKQGFYGYTF
TRBV2	TRBJ1-5	-	TRBD1	TGTGCCAGCAGGATCGACAGGGTGAGCAATCAGCCCCAGCATTTT	CASRIDRVSNQPQHF
TRBV7-9	TRBJ1-1	-	-	TGTGCCAGCAGCGGACAGTTGAACACTGAAGCTTTCTTT	CASSGQLNTEAFF
TRBV6-5	TRBJ1-2	-	TRBD1	TGTGCCAGCACCGGTGGGGGACAGGGGTTACAGGGCTACACCTTC	CASTGGGQGLQGYTF
TRBV14	TRBJ2-1	-	TRBD2	TGTGCCAGCAGCCGGGGGGACTACTCCTCTAATGAGCAGTTCTTC	CASSRGDYSSNEQFF
TRBV5-4	TRBJ2-3	-	TRBD2	TGTGCCAGCAGTCATCCAACTAGCGGGGGTTCAGATACGCAGTATTTT	CASSHPTSGGSDTQYF
TRBV6-5	TRBJ2-2	-	-	TGTGCCAGCAGTTACTCTGAGCTCGGGGAGCTGTTTTTT	CASSYSELGELFF
TRBV28	TRBJ2-7	-	-	TGTGCCAGCAGTTTAACTCCCGGTTCCTACGAGCAGTACTTC	CASSLTPGSYEQYF
TRBV12-5	TRBJ1-2	-	TRBD1	TGTGCTAGTGGCTACACATCCAGGGGGCGAAGCTATGGCTACACCTTC	CASGYTSRGRSYGYTF
TRBV19	TRBJ1-1	-	TRBD1	TGTGCCAGTACACCGCGAGGACAGGGGAAGATGAACACTGAAGCTTTCTTT	CASTPRGQGKMNTEAFF
TRBV27	TRBJ1-6	-	-	TGTGCCAGCAGTTTGGGAACCGGGGTCAATTCACCCCTCCACTTT	CASSLGTGVNSPLHF
TRBV18	TRBJ1-1	-	-	TGTGCCAGCTCACCACCGGGGGGGGTGGACACTGAAGCTTTCTTT	CASSPPGGVDTEAFF
TRBV19	TRBJ2-2	-	-	TGTGCCAGTAGTATTGTCGGGACACTCACCGGGGAGCTGTTTTTT	CASSIVGTLTGELFF
TRBV12-3/TRBV12-4	TRBJ1-5	few	-	TGTGCCAGCAGTCCTTACACCAATCCCCAGCATTTT	CASSPYTNPQHF
TRBV27	TRBJ2-7	-	TRBD2	TGTGCCGCATGGAGTGGGGGACTAGCGTTGGGGGGGCAGTACTTC	CAAWSGGLALGGQYF
TRBV4-1	TRBJ1-1	-	TRBD1	TGCGCCAGCAGCCAGGGACAGGGCGGAACTTGGACTGAAGCTTTCTTT	CASSQGQGGTWTEAFF
TRBV6-6	TRBJ1-3	-	-	TGTGCCAGCAGTCCCCCCGGGGGGGCCGGAAACACCATATATTTT	CASSPPGGAGNTIYF
TRBV7-9	TRBJ1-4	-	TRBD1	TGTGCCAGCAGCTCTCAGGGGGCTGCTAATGAAAAACTGTTTTTT	CASSSQGAANEKLFF
TRBV5-1	TRBJ2-5	-	TRBD1	TGCGCCAGCAGCTCAGGGACAGTAAGGGAGACCCAGTACTTC	CASSSGTVRETQYF
TRBV19	TRBJ1-2	-	-	TGTGCCAGTAGCACCGGGACATTTCTCGCAAGTCCGATTTATGGCTACACCTTC	CASSTGTFLASPIYGYTF
TRBV9	TRBJ1-5	-	TRBD1	TGTGCCAGCAGCGCGGGAGACAGGGAGGCCCAGCCCCAGCATTTT	CASSAGDREAQPQHF
TRBV27	TRBJ1-5	-	-	TGTGCCACAGGACAGCGTAGCAATCAGCCCCAGCATTTT	CATGQRSNQPQHF
TRBV6-5	TRBJ2-7	once	TRBD1	TGTGCCAGCAGTTACTCGACAGGGGATTGGCCCTACGAGCAGTACTTC	CASSYSTGDWPYEQYF
TRBV6-6	TRBJ1-2	-	TRBD1	TGTGCCAGCAGTCCTTCGACAGGGTACTATGGCTACACCTTC	CASSPSTGYYGYTF
TRBV9	TRBJ2-7	-	TRBD2	TGTGCCAGCACCCCTAGCGGGACGGGGGACGAGCAGTACTTC	CASTPSGTGDEQYF
TRBV6-4	TRBJ2-7	few	TRBD1	TGTGCCAGCAGGGCCCCAGGGGGCGCCTACGAGCAGTACTTC	CASRAPGGAYEQYF
TRBV30	TRBJ1-1	-	TRBD1	TGTGCCTGGATCAGGAGGGGGCGGACTGAAGCTTTCTTT	CAWIRRGRTEAFF
TRBV29-1	TRBJ2-2	-	-	TGCAGCGTTGAGGGGCTGAACACCGGGGAGCTGTTTTTT	CSVEGLNTGELFF
TRBV9	TRBJ2-7	-	-	TGTGCCAGCAGCCGAGATAGCACAGGGGGGGTTCTCGAGCAGTACTTC	CASSRDSTGGVLEQYF
TRBV9	TRBJ1-1	-	-	TGTGCCAGCAGTCGTCTTCCAGAGAACACTGAAGCTTTCTTT	CASSRLPENTEAFF
TRBV7-8	TRBJ1-2	once	-	TGTGCCAGCAGCCAGACAGAATGGGAGGGCTATGGCTACACCTTC	CASSQTEWEGYGYTF
TRBV6-1	TRBJ2-7	few	TRBD2	TGTGCCAGCAGTGCCAGCGTAGGAGCGGGGGGCGACGAGCAGTACTTC	CASSASVGAGGDEQYF
TRBV12-5	TRBJ1-5	-	-	TGTGCTAGTGGTTCCACTGAGGGGGGGAATCAGCCCCAGCATTTT	CASGSTEGGNQPQHF
TRBV6-9	TRBJ1-2	-	TRBD1	TGTGCCAGCAGTTCGGCCCGACAGGGGGAAAGAGGCTACACCTTC	CASSSARQGERGYTF
TRBV5-1	TRBJ1-2	-	-	TGCGCCAGTACAGACGCGACAATTTCCGGTCAAGGCTACACCTTC	CASTDATISGQGYTF
TRBV19	TRBJ1-4	-	-	TGTGCCAGTAGTAAAGGAGGGGCGGGGCGGTCTAATGAAAAACTGTTTTTT	CASSKGGAGRSNEKLFF
TRBV5-5	TRBJ2-7	-	TRBD2	TGTGCCAGCAGCTCGCCCGGTTGGGGACTAGCGGCTGACGAGCAGTACTTC	CASSSPGWGLAADEQYF
TRBV30	TRBJ1-2	-	TRBD1	TGTGCCTGGAGTGTACAGGGGGGACAGGGCGATGGCTACACCTTC	CAWSVQGGQGDGYTF
TRBV6-5	TRBJ1-3	once	TRBD1	TGTGCCAGCAGTCCGACAGGGAGCTCTGGAAACACCATATATTTT	CASSPTGSSGNTIYF
TRBV12-5	TRBJ2-6	-	-	TGTGCTAGTGGTCCTACCTCAGGTTGGACAGCAGGCTCTGGGGCCAACGTCCTGACTTTC	CASGPTSGWTAGSGANVLTF
TRBV15	TRBJ2-7	-	TRBD2	TGTGCCACCAGCAGAGAGGATAGCGGGGGGGCCGGCGAGCAGTACTTC	CATSREDSGGAGEQYF
TRBV10-3	TRBJ1-3	few	-	TGTGCCGCGGGCGACCCACGTCAAAGTACCATATATTTT	CAAGDPRQSTIYF
TRBV6-5	TRBJ1-1	once	TRBD1	TGTGCCACCTTACAGGGGGTCACTGAAGCTTTCTTT	CATLQGVTEAFF
TRBV30	TRBJ1-5	-	-	TGTGCCTGGAGTGTACCGGGGGTGGGCAATCAGCCCCAGCATTTT	CAWSVPGVGNQPQHF
TRBV11-2	TRBJ2-7	-	TRBD2	TGTGCCAGCAGCTTACTAGCGGGGGATCTCTCCTACGAGCAGTACTTC	CASSLLAGDLSYEQYF
TRBV5-5	TRBJ1-5	-	-	TGTGCCAGCAGCTTCTCGGACAGCCCCAACAATCAGCCCCAGCATTTT	CASSFSDSPNNQPQHF
TRBV5-6	TRBJ2-1	-	TRBD2	TGTGCCAGCAGCCTTGTAGCGGGAGCTATGGTCAATGAGCAGTTCTTC	CASSLVAGAMVNEQFF